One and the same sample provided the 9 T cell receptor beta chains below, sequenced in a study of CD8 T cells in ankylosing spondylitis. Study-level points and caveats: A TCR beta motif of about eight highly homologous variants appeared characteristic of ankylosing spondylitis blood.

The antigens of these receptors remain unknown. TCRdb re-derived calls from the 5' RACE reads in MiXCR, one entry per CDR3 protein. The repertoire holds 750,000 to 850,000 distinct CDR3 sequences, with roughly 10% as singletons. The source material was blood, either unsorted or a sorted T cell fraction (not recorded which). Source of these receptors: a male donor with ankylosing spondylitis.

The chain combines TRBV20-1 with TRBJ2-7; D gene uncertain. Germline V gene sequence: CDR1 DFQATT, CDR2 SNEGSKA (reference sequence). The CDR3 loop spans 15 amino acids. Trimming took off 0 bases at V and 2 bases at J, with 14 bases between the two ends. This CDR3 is CSARDSPDGPYEQYF. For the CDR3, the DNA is TGCAGTGCTAGAGATTCCCCCGACGGTCCCTACGAGCAGTACTTC.

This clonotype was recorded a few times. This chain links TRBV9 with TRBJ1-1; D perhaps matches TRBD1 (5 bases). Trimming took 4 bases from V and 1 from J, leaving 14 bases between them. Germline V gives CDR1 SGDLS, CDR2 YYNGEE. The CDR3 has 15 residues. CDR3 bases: TGTGCCAGCAGCATGGGGGGGGACGAGAACACTGAAGCTTTCTTT. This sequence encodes CASSMGGDENTEAFF.

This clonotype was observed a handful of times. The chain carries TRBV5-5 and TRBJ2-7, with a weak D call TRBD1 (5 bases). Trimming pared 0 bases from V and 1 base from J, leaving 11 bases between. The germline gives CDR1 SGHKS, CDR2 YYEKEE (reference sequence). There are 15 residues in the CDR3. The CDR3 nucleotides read TGTGCCAGCAGCTTGGCCGTAGGGGCGTCCTACGAGCAGTACTTC. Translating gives CASSLAVGASYEQYF.

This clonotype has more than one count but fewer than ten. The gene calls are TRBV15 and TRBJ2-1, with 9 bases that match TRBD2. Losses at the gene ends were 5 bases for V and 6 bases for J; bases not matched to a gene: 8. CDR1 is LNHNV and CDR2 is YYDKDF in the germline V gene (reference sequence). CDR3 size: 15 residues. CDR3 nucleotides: TGTGCCACCAGCCAAGGAGGTAGCGGGGGCAATGAGCAGTTCTTC. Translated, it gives CATSQGGSGGNEQFF.

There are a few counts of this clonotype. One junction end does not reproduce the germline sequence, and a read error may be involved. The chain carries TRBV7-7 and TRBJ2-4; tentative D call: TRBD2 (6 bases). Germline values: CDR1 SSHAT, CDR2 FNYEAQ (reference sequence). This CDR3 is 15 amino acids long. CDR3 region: CASNRGTPVKNIQYF. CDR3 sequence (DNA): TGTGCTAGCAATCGGGGGACTCCGGTCAAAAACATTCAGTACTTC.

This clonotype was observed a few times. The CDR3 reads CAIRFGQGFSGNTIYF. CDR3 coding DNA: TGTGCCATCAGATTCGGACAGGGTTTCTCTGGAAACACCATATATTTT. The rearrangement links TRBV10-3 to TRBJ1-3, with TRBD1 identical over 8 bases. This CDR3 has 16 residues. Germline assignment: CDR1 ENHRY and CDR2 SYGVKD. The V segment lost 6 bases and the J segment 0 bases; nucleotides outside the gene matches: 7.

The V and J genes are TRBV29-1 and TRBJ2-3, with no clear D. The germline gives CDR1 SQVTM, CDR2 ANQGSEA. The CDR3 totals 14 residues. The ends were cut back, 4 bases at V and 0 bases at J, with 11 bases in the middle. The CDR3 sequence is CSVARQSSTDTQYF. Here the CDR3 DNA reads TGCAGCGTTGCGCGGCAGAGCAGCACAGATACGCAGTATTTT.

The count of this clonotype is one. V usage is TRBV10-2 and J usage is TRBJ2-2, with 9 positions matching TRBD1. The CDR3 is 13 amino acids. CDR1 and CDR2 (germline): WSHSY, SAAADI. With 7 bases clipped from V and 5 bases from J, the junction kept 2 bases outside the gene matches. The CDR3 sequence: CASKDRGTGELFF. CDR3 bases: TGCGCCAGCAAAGACAGGGGGACCGGGGAGCTGTTTTTT.

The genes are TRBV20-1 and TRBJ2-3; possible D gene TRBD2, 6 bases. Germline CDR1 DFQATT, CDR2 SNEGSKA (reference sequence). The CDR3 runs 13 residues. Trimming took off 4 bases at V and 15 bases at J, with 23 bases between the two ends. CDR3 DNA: TGCAGTGCTACCCGGGCGGGGCTTCTTCTAAGATATTTT. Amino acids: CSATRAGLLLRYF.